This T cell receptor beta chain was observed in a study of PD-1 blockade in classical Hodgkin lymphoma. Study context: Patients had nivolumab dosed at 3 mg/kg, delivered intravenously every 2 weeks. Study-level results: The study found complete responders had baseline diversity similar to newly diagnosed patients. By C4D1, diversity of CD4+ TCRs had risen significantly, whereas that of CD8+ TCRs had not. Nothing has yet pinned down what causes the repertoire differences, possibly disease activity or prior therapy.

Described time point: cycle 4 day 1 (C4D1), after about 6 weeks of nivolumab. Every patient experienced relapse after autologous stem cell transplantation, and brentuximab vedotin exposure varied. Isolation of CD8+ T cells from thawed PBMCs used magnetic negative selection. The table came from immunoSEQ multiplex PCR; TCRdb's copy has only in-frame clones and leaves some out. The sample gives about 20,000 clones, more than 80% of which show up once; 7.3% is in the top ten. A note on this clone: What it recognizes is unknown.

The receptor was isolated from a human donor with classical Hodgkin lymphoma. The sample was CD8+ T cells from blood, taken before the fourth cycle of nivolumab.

Here the CDR3 DNA reads TGTGCCAGCAGGGCGACCACTGCGGGGGGCTCCACAGATACGCAGTATTTT. Translation: CASRATTAGGSTDTQYF. This chain links TRBV13 with TRBJ2-3; 8 positions agree with TRBD2. V trimming: 6 bases; J trimming: 2 bases; junction bases outside the gene matches: 13. The CDR3 consists of 17 residues. CDR1 is PRHDT, CDR2 FYEKMQ, per germline (reference sequence).